The entry that follows covers one T cell receptor beta chain sequence. The antigen is undetermined. PCR employed 60 Vbeta and 13 Jbeta primers. Authors' methods: Counted up in a later analysis, unique TCR beta chains came to about 83 million, with some 9.9 million shared. The repertoire was sequenced with immunoSEQ multiplex PCR; TCRdb's copy has only in-frame clones and lacks some. Clone size and V and J calls were adopted from that table, with D and trimming inferred from the DNA. The sample has about 200,000 clones, roughly 13% seen once. The data were taken from a study of cytomegalovirus exposure and HLA in healthy donors. Findings of the study overall: Reported findings show TCR beta sequences accurately forecast HLA-A and HLA-B alleles in most subjects. Associated with cytomegalovirus, according to the listing, were around 160 TCR beta chains.

The length of the CDR3 is 15 residues. V was shortened by 0 bases and J by 2 bases, with 9 bases between the two germline ends. The germline V gene has CDR1 SGHRS and CDR2 YFSETQ. The sequence was obtained from a man between 45 and 60 years old in good health and CMV-seropositive. The chain recombines TRBV5-1 with TRBJ1-3; D remains unclear. Sequenced sample: PBMCs. This chain's CDR3 is CASSLEESAGNTIYF. The CDR3 DNA is TGCGCCAGCAGCTTGGAGGAGAGCGCTGGAAACACCATATATTTT.